The rows below give T cell receptor beta chains drawn from one sample of a study of blood T cell repertoires in COVID-19. Generated by immunoSEQ multiplex PCR, the TCRdb table keeps only in-frame clones and is missing some. The data contain some 200,000 clones, about four fifths of them singletons. Sequencing input: PBMCs or T cells enriched from blood (not recorded which). The receptors stem from a man aged 35-49 years who had recovered from COVID-19. Both conserved end residues are part of each CDR3. A D gene is named only where the DNA matches it firmly. Part of the rows lack a size; the others show once, few, many or a class for expanded clones.

j_call v_call clone_size d_call cdr3_nt cdr3_aa
TRBJ2-5 TRBV7-3 once TRBD1 TGTGCCAGCAGCCGGGGGACAGGGGAAGAGACCCAGTACTTC CASSRGTGEETQYF
TRBJ2-3 TRBV4-3 once TRBD2 TGCGCCAGCAGCCCTAGCGGGGTTGCCACAGATACGCAGTATTTT CASSPSGVATDTQYF
TRBJ1-2 TRBV28 - TRBD1 TGTGCCAGCAGTTCAGGGGGCGACTATGGCTACACCTTC CASSSGGDYGYTF
TRBJ1-1 TRBV9 few - TGTGCCAGCAGCGTAGAGGACAGCCCCGACACTGAAGCTTTCTTT CASSVEDSPDTEAFF
TRBJ1-2 TRBV5-1 - - TGCGCCAGCAGCCTCACCTCCTCGTGGGGGGGCGCCCACGGCTACACCTTC CASSLTSSWGGAHGYTF
TRBJ1-1 TRBV30 - - TGTGCCTGGGGTATACTCAACACTGAAGCTTTCTTT CAWGILNTEAFF
TRBJ1-2 TRBV7-6 - - TGTGCCAGCAGCTTAGAAGCGGGGGGAAACTATGGCTACACCTTC CASSLEAGGNYGYTF
TRBJ1-1 TRBV28 - - TGTGCCAGCAGCAACAGGGAAGAAGCTTTCTTT CASSNREEAFF
TRBJ1-4 TRBV7-2 - TRBD1 TGTGCCAGCAGCTCCTCAGGGGGCGGTAATGAAAAACTGTTTTTT CASSSSGGGNEKLFF
TRBJ1-3 TRBV9 - TRBD1 TGTGCCAGCAGCGTGACAGGGACAGGAAACACCATATATTTT CASSVTGTGNTIYF
TRBJ2-1 TRBV7-2 few TRBD2 TGTGCCAGCAGCTTACAGAGCGGGAGCAGCAATGAGCAGTTCTTC CASSLQSGSSNEQFF
TRBJ2-1 TRBV12-3/TRBV12-4 - - TGTGCCAGCAGTCTACTTACAGGGTCGGAGCAGTTCTTC CASSLLTGSEQFF
TRBJ2-2 TRBV1 - - TGCACCAGCAGCCCATCGACTAGCGGGAGGGCCACCGGGGAGCTGTTTTTT CTSSPSTSGRATGELFF
TRBJ2-1 TRBV6-5 few TRBD2 TGTGCCAGCAGTTACTCTGGCGGGAGGGCTGACAATGAGCAGTTCTTC CASSYSGGRADNEQFF
TRBJ2-5 TRBV13 - - TGTGCCAGCAGCTCTCCCGGGATCAGGCGCACTGGAGAGACCCAGTACTTC CASSSPGIRRTGETQYF
TRBJ1-1 TRBV18 - - TGTGCCAGCTCACCAGTGGGTCCCGGGGGCACTGAAGCTTTCTTT CASSPVGPGGTEAFF
TRBJ1-5 TRBV6-6 - - TGTGCCAGCAGTTACTATGGAGGCAGTAGCCAGCCCCAGCATTTT CASSYYGGSSQPQHF
TRBJ1-6 TRBV14 - TRBD1 TGTGCCAGCAGCCAAAGGTCAGGGGGGTCCTATAATTCACCCCTCCACTTT CASSQRSGGSYNSPLHF
TRBJ1-2 TRBV4-3 - TRBD1 TGCGCCAGCAGCCAACAGACAGGGTCAAGAGGCTACACCTTC CASSQQTGSRGYTF
TRBJ2-3 TRBV10-3 - TRBD2 TGTGCCATCAGTGACTCCGGGACTAGCGGGAGAGGAGGGCGAGATACGCAGTATTTT CAISDSGTSGRGGRDTQYF
TRBJ2-1 TRBV11-2 - TRBD2 TGTGCCAGCACCTTCACGGGACTAGGTATCTACAATGAGCAGTTCTTC CASTFTGLGIYNEQFF
TRBJ2-3 TRBV2 once TRBD2 TGTGCCAGCAGTGAAGGTCTAGCGGGAGGAGATACGCAGTATTTT CASSEGLAGGDTQYF
TRBJ2-7 TRBV29-1 - TRBD1 TGCAGCGTACAGGGGGCAATCTCCTACGAGCAGTACTTC CSVQGAISYEQYF
TRBJ1-2 TRBV12-3/TRBV12-4 - TRBD1 TGTGCCAGCACCCCGACAGGGAACTATGGCTACACCTTC CASTPTGNYGYTF
TRBJ2-4 TRBV27 - - TGTGCCAGCAGTTTAGGGGACACTGGGGACATTCAGTACTTC CASSLGDTGDIQYF
TRBJ2-4 TRBV29-1 - TRBD2 TGCAGCGTTGAAGAACTAGCGGGAAACATTCAGTACTTC CSVEELAGNIQYF
TRBJ2-3 TRBV9 - - TGTGCCAGCAGCGTATACGGAGCGGACAGCACAGATACGCAGTATTTT CASSVYGADSTDTQYF
TRBJ2-3 TRBV3-1/TRBV3-2 - - TGTGCCAGCAGCACAACCGCGGGATTTAGCACAGATACGCAGTATTTT CASSTTAGFSTDTQYF
TRBJ2-7 TRBV19 - - TGTGCCAGTAGTATTGCCCGGGACAACCACGGGCGGGAGCGATCCTACGAGCAGTACTTC CASSIARDNHGRERSYEQYF
TRBJ2-1 TRBV6-5 - TRBD2 TGTGCCAGCAGTTACTCGCTAGCGGGACCCAGGAATGAGCAGTTCTTC CASSYSLAGPRNEQFF
TRBJ1-2 TRBV6-5 - - TGTGCCAGCAGCTTGGACAGTAATCATGGCTACACCTTC CASSLDSNHGYTF
TRBJ2-3 TRBV5-4 - - TGTGCCAGCAGCGTACCAGGCATAGATACGCAGTATTTT CASSVPGIDTQYF
TRBJ2-3 TRBV19 - TRBD2 TGTGCCAGTAGTATTCCGGGGGGAAGCACAGATACGCAGTATTTT CASSIPGGSTDTQYF
TRBJ2-1 TRBV21-1 once - TGTGCCAGCAGCAAAGGGACTAGCGGGAGGGCCAGGGAGCAGTTCTTC CASSKGTSGRAREQFF
TRBJ2-1 TRBV10-3 once - TGTGCCATCACTGGTGGGGGCGGGAGTGCCAATGAGCAGTTCTTC CAITGGGGSANEQFF
TRBJ1-2 TRBV28 - - TGTGCCAGCAGTTCTGAAGTCGCCGCGCTCTTC CASSSEVAALF
TRBJ2-3 TRBV11-2 once TRBD2 TGTGCCAGCAGCTACCTCCCGGGACTAGGCACAGATACGCAGTATTTT CASSYLPGLGTDTQYF
TRBJ1-3 TRBV5-1 - - TGCGCCAGCAGCTTGGGGACGGGGAGCTCTGGAAACACCATATATTTT CASSLGTGSSGNTIYF
TRBJ2-1 TRBV6-5 once - TGTGCCAGTTATAGAAGCGGTTCGGAGCAGTTCTTC CASYRSGSEQFF
TRBJ2-1 TRBV27 - TRBD2 TGTGCCAGCAGGTCGGGGCGGGAGTACTACAATGAGCAGTTCTTC CASRSGREYYNEQFF
TRBJ2-1 TRBV12-3/TRBV12-4 - - TGTGCCAGCAAAAGGCAGGACAATGAGCAGTTCTTC CASKRQDNEQFF